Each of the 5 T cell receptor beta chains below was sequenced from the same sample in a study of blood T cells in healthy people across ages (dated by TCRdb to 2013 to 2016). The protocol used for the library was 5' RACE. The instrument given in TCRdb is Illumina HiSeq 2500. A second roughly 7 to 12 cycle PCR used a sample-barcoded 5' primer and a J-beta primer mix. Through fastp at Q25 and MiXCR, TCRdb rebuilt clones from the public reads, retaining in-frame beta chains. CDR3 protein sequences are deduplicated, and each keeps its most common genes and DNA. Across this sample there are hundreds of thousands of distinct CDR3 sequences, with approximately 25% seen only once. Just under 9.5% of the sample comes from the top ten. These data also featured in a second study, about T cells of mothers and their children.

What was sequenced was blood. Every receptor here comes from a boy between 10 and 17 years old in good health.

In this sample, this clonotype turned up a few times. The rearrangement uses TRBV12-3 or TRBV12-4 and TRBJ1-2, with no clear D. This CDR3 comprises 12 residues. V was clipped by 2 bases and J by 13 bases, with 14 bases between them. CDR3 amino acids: CASSLSPGEATF. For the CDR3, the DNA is TGTGCCAGCAGTTTAAGCCCGGGCGAGGCCACCTTC.

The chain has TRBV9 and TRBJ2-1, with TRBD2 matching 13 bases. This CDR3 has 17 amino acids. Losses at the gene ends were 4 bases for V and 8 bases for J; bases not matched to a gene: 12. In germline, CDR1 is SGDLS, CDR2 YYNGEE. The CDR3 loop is CASSQPRTSGRSDEQFF. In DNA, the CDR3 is TGTGCCAGCAGCCAACCCAGGACTAGCGGGAGAAGCGATGAGCAGTTCTTC. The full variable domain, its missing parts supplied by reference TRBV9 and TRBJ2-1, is DSGVTQTPKHLITATGQRVTLRCSPRSGDLSVYWYQQSLDQGLQFLIQYYNGEERAKGNILERFSAQQFPDLHSELNLSSLELGDSALYFCASSQPRTSGRSDEQFFGPGTRLTVL.

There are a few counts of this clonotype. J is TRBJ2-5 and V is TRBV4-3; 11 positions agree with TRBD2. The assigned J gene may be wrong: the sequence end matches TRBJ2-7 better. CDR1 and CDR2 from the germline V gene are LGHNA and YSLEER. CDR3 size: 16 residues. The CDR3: CASSPQTSGASYEQYF. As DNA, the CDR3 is TGCGCCAGCAGCCCCCAGACTAGCGGGGCCTCCTACGAGCAGTACTTC.

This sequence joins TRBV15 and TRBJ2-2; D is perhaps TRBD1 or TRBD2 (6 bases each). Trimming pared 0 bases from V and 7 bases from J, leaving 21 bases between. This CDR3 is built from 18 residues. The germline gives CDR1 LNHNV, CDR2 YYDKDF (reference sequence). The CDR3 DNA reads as TGTGCCACCAGCAGAGATCGGAGGGGGACGGAATGGGACGGGGAGCTGTTTTTT. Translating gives CATSRDRRGTEWDGELFF. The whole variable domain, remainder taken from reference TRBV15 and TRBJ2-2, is DAMVIQNPRYQVTQFGKPVTLSCSQTLNHNVMYWYQQKSSQAPKLLFHYYDKDFNNEADTPDNFQSRRPNTSFCFLDIRSPGLGDTAMYLCATSRDRRGTEWDGELFFGEGSRLTVL.

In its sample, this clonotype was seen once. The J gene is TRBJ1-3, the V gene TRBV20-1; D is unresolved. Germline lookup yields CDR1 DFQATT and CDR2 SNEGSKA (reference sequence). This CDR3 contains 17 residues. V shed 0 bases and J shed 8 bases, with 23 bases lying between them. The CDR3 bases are TGCAGTGCTAGAGACCCGGTTGGCGGAGACCTTGGGGACACCATATATTTT. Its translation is CSARDPVGGDLGDTIYF.